The clone carrying this T cell receptor (beta chain) was found once. Its antigen remains unidentified. The validation cohort, a group of 130 or so subjects, included the donors and was separate from the roughly 700-subject first cohort. This specimen comes from a study of cytomegalovirus exposure and HLA in healthy donors. Study-wide results and caveats: The CMV antigen specificity of a few CMV-associated chains was confirmed through in vitro analysis. According to the study, roughly 160 TCR beta chains were cytomegalovirus-associated. Rare sequences made up most TCRs, while some public TCRs were found in many donors.

The CDR3 contains 16 residues. Trimming took 3 bases from V and 6 from J; bases not matched to a gene: 7. The germline V gene encodes CDR1 SEHNR and CDR2 FQNEAQ (reference sequence). Method: immunoSEQ multiplex PCR; TCRdb's copy keeps in-frame clones and lacks some. The sample yields hundreds of thousands of clones, roughly 85% seen once. This chain links TRBV7-9 with TRBJ2-1, with 11 bases matching TRBD2. The receptor comes from a young woman in good health and CMV-seronegative. The source material was PBMCs. As DNA, the CDR3 is TGTGCCAGCAGCTTCATTAGCGGGAGGGCCTCCAATGAGCAGTTCTTC. It is translated as CASSFISGRASNEQFF.